Sequencing of this TCR beta chain was carried out in a study of cytomegalovirus exposure and HLA in healthy donors. For the study at large: Among 150 million to 200 million T cells, an earlier analysis found 117 million unique TCR beta sequences. Whole-study results and caveats: High specificity and sensitivity for cytomegalovirus status were reported for the classifier.

In the PCR, 60 Vbeta and 13 Jbeta primers were used. Clones were sequenced by immunoSEQ multiplex PCR, and TCRdb holds only the in-frame ones, with some missing. The sample lists around 130,000 clones; 60% to 85% were seen once. This clone was seen only once. The target antigen is unknown. From germline, CDR1 is MNHEY and CDR2 SVGAGI. The CDR3 loop spans 14 amino acids. V was cut by 6 bases and J by 3 bases, with 15 bases left in between. This receptor was taken from a human donor in good health. The chain couples TRBV6-5 to TRBJ2-7; TRBD2 is a possible D gene (6 bases). The specimen sequenced was PBMCs. CDR3 in DNA: TGTGCCAGCAGGGAGCGGGCGGGATTCTACGAGCAGTACTTC. Translation: CASRERAGFYEQYF.